This TCR beta chain comes out of a study of response to subunit inactivated influenza vaccine. TCRdb redid the calling of the RT-PCR reads with MiXCR, one entry per CDR3 protein. This sample yields under 750,000 distinct CDR3 sequences, of which 12% are seen a single time; more than 8.5% belongs to the top ten. This receptor was identified in a man in his fifties or sixties who received an inactivated influenza vaccine. Specimen: PBMCs from blood, collected on the day of vaccination.

The CDR3 here is CASSVDMRPSYNEQFF. The CDR3 nucleotides read TGTGCCAGCAGCGTAGATATGCGGCCCTCCTACAATGAGCAGTTCTTC. The rearrangement joins TRBV9 to TRBJ2-1; no definite D call. The CDR3 is 16 amino acids. CDR1 is SGDLS and CDR2 is YYNGEE in the germline V gene. V shed 0 bases and J shed 0 bases, with 10 bases lying between them.